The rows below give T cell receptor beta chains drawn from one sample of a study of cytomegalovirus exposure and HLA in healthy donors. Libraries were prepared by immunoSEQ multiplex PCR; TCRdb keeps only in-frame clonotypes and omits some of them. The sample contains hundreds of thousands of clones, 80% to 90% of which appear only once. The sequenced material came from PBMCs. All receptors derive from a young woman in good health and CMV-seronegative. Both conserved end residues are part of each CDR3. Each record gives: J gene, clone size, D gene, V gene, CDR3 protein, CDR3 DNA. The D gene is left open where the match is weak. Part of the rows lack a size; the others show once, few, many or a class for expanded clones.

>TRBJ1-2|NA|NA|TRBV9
CASSVLGGSNYGYTF
TGTGCCAGCAGCGTTCTTGGGGGCTCTAACTATGGCTACACCTTC
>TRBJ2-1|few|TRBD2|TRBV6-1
CASSERKREIGEQFF
TGTGCCAGCAGTGAACGGAAGCGGGAGATCGGTGAGCAGTTCTTC
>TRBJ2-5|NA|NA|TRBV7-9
CASRGIQETQYF
TGTGCCAGCCGGGGAATCCAAGAGACCCAGTACTTC
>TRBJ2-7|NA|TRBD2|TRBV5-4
CASSLGGGGVNYEQYF
TGTGCCAGCAGCTTGGGCGGCGGGGGGGTAAACTACGAGCAGTACTTC
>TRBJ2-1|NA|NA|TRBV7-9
CASSPGSGYNEQFF
TGTGCCAGCAGCCCCGGTAGCGGCTACAATGAGCAGTTCTTC
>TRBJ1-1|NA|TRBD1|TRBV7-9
CASSLARRTGTTLNTEAFF
TGTGCCAGCAGCTTAGCGAGACGGACAGGGACCACCTTGAACACTGAAGCTTTCTTT
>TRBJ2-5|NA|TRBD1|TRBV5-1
CASSPGQRETQYF
TGCGCCAGCAGCCCGGGACAGAGAGAGACCCAGTACTTC
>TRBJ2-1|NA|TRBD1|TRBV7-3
CASSRGQGADNEQFF
TGTGCCAGCAGCCGCGGACAGGGGGCAGACAATGAGCAGTTCTTC
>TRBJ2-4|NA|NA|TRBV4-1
CASSHPMRDKNIQYF
TGCGCCAGCAGCCATCCGATGAGGGACAAAAACATTCAGTACTTC
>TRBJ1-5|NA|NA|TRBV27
CASSPSPGRRVSTEPQHF
TGTGCCAGCAGTCCATCACCAGGGCGCCGGGTTAGCACGGAGCCCCAGCATTTT
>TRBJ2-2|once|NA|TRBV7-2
CASSLARVPTGELFF
TGTGCCAGCAGCTTAGCGCGGGTTCCCACCGGGGAGCTGTTTTTT
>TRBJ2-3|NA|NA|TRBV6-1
CASSEDMASTDTQYF
TGTGCCAGCAGTGAAGACATGGCTTCCACAGATACGCAGTATTTT
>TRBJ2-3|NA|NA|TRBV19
CASSIGAVQYF
TGTGCCAGTAGTATAGGGGCTGTGCAGTATTTT
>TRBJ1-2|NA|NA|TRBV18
CASSPIDRPYGYTF
TGTGCCAGCTCACCAATAGACAGACCGTATGGCTACACCTTC
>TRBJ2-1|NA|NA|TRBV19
CASSMGLYNEQFF
TGTGCCAGTAGTATGGGACTTTACAATGAGCAGTTCTTC
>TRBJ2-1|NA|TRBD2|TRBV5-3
CARSPRWVAGGPSSYNEQFF
TGTGCCAGAAGCCCCCGATGGGTAGCGGGGGGACCGAGCTCCTACAATGAGCAGTTCTTC
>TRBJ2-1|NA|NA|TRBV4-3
CASSQGGGELDEQFF
TGCGCCAGCAGCCAGGGGGGAGGCGAGCTCGATGAGCAGTTCTTC
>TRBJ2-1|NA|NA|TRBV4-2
CASSQDGEQGTFYNEQFF
TGTGCCAGCAGCCAAGACGGAGAGCAGGGGACGTTCTACAATGAGCAGTTCTTC
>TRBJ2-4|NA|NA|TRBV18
CASSPASYSAPAKNIQYF
TGTGCCAGCTCACCTGCATCATATAGCGCGCCCGCCAAAAACATTCAGTACTTC
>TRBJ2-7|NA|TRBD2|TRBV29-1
CSVSLAGYEQYF
TGCAGCGTTTCCCTAGCGGGCTACGAGCAGTACTTC
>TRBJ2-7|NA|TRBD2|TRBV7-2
CASSLNGRAYEQYF
TGTGCCAGCAGCTTAAACGGGAGGGCCTACGAGCAGTACTTC
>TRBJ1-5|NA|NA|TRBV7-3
CASSLSGGGNQPQHF
TGTGCCAGCAGCTTAAGCGGGGGGGGAAACCAGCCCCAGCATTTT
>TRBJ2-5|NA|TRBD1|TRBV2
CASRTGGQETQYF
TGTGCCAGCAGGACAGGGGGACAAGAGACCCAGTACTTC
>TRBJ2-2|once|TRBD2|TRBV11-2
CASSLYGSSGRGPGELFF
TGTGCCAGCAGCTTATATGGGTCCAGCGGGAGGGGTCCCGGGGAGCTGTTTTTT
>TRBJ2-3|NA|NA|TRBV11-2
CASSPNGDTQYF
TGTGCCAGCAGTCCCAACGGAGATACGCAGTATTTT
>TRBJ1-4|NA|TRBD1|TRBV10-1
CASSAQGARRKLFF
TGCGCCAGCAGTGCACAGGGGGCTCGCCGAAAACTGTTTTTT
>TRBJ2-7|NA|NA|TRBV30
CAWSEIRDYEQYF
TGTGCCTGGAGTGAAATTAGAGACTACGAGCAGTACTTC
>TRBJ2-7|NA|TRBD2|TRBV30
CAWSTSGNHEQYF
TGTGCCTGGAGTACTAGCGGGAACCACGAGCAGTACTTC
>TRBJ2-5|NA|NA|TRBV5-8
CASRFEVASKTQYF
TGTGCCAGCAGATTTGAGGTGGCTTCTAAAACCCAGTACTTC
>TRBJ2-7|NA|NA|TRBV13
CASSPYQFPRAENGQYF
TGTGCCAGCAGCCCCTATCAATTCCCAAGAGCGGAGAACGGGCAGTACTTC
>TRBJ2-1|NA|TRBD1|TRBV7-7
CASSLEGQGRNEQFF
TGTGCCAGCAGCTTAGAGGGACAGGGGCGCAATGAGCAGTTCTTC
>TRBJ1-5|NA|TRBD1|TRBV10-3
CAIRSGGNSNQPQHF
TGTGCCATCAGGTCAGGGGGGAATAGCAATCAGCCCCAGCATTTT
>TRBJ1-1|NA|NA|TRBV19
CASITSGGAEAFF
TGTGCCAGTATCACCTCCGGGGGGGCTGAAGCTTTCTTT
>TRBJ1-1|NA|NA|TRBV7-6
CASSQGSLDEAFF
TGTGCCAGCAGTCAGGGAAGCCTTGATGAAGCTTTCTTT
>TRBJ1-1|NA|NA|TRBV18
CASSGLGATEAFF
TGTGCCAGCTCAGGGCTGGGGGCTACTGAAGCTTTCTTT
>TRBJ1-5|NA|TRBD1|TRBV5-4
CASSIPEGAQPQHF
TGTGCCAGCAGTATTCCAGAGGGGGCTCAGCCCCAGCATTTT
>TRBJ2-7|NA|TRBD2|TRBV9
CASSPRGLAGGQDLPYEQYF
TGTGCCAGCAGCCCCCGAGGACTAGCGGGAGGACAGGACCTTCCCTACGAGCAGTACTTC